The clone carrying this T cell receptor (beta chain) was detected only once. These data come from a study of neoadjuvant nivolumab and ipilimumab in lung cancer. V shed 6 bases and J 2 bases; nucleotides not matched to a gene: 5. The CDR3 extends over 16 amino acids. Germline CDR1 LGHNT, CDR2 FRNRAP. Only in-frame clones appear in the TCRdb table, and some are missing; sequencing was by immunoSEQ multiplex PCR. Here the sample spans 40,000 to 55,000 clones, 75% to 90% being singletons. The sequenced sample was blood, obtained before neoadjuvant nivolumab, alone or with ipilimumab. This TCR derives from an adult with non-small cell lung cancer. Some clones in this sample may be carry-over from other donors' samples. This sequence joins TRBV12-5 and TRBJ2-2; 11 bases are shared with TRBD1. CDR3 region: CASGSDRGRNTGELFF. The CDR3 coding sequence is TGTGCTAGTGGATCGGACAGGGGGCGCAACACCGGGGAGCTGTTTTTT.